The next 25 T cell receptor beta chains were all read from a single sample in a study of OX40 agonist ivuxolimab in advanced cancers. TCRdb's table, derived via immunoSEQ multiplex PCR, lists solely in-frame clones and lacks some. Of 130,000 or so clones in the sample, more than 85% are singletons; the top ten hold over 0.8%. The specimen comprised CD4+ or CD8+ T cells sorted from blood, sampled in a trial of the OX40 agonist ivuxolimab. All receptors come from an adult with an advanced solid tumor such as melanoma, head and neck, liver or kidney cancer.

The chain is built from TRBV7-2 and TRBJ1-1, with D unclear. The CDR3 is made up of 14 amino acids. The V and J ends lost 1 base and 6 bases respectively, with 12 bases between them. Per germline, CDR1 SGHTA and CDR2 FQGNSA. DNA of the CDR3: TGTGCCAGCAGCTTAGTTGGGAGGTTGGCTGAAGCTTTCTTT. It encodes CASSLVGRLAEAFF.

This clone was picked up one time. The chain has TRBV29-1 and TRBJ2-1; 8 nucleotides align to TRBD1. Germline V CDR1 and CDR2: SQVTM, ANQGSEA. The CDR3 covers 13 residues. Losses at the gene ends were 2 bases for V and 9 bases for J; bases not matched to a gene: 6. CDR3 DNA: TGCAGCGTTGAAAGTCAACAGGGGGGTGAGCAGTTCTTC. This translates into CSVESQQGGEQFF.

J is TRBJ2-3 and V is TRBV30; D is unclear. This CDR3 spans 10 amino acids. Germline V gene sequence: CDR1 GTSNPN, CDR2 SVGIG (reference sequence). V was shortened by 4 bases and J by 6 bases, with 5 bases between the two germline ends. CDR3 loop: CAWNRDTQYF. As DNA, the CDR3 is TGTGCCTGGAATAGGGATACGCAGTATTTT.

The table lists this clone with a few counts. DNA of the CDR3: TGTGCCACCCACTTCCACGCCGGGGAGCTGTTTTTT. Translated, it gives CATHFHAGELFF. This rearrangement joins TRBV7-9 to TRBJ2-2; D is uncertain. The germline V gene encodes CDR1 SEHNR and CDR2 FQNEAQ (reference sequence). CDR3 length equals 12 residues. Trimming left V 10 bases short and J 6 bases short, with 12 bases between.

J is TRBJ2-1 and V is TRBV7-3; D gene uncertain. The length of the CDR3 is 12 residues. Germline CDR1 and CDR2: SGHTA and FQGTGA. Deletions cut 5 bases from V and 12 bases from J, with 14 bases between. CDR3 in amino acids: CASSATTSRQFF. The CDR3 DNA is TGTGCCAGCAGCGCCACTACCTCAAGGCAGTTCTTC.

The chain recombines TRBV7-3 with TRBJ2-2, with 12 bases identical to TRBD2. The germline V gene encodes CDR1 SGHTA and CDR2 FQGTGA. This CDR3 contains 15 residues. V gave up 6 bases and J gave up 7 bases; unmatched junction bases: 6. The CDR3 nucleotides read TGTGCCAGCAGACCACTAGCGGGAGGAAGCGGGGAGCTGTTTTTT. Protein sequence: CASRPLAGGSGELFF.

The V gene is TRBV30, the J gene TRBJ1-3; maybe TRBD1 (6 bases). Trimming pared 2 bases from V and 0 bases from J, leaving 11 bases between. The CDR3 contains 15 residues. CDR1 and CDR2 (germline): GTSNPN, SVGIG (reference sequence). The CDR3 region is CAWSFGGLSGNTIYF. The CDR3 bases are TGTGCCTGGAGTTTTGGGGGGCTCTCTGGAAACACCATATATTTT.

The CDR3 is CASNYRGNTGELFF. The CDR3 DNA follows: TGTGCCAGTAATTACAGGGGGAACACCGGGGAGCTGTTTTTT. This chain joins TRBV19 and TRBJ2-2, with TRBD1 identical over 7 bases. J was trimmed by 1 base and V by 7 bases; bases with no gene match: 3. The CDR3 runs 14 residues. Germline CDR1 reads LNHDA; CDR2 reads SQIVND (reference sequence).

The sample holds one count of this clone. The CDR3 sequence is CASSIFSLETQYF. The DNA for the CDR3 is TGCGCCAGCAGCATATTCAGTCTGGAGACCCAGTACTTC. This sequence joins TRBV5-1 and TRBJ2-5; D call uncertain. CDR3 length equals 13 residues. Germline V gene sequence: CDR1 SGHRS, CDR2 YFSETQ. V lost 4 bases and J lost 5, with 12 bases in between.

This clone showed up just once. The CDR3 DNA sequence: TGTGCCAGCAGCCGTGAGGGATATAGCAATCAGCCCCAGCATTTT. It specifies CASSREGYSNQPQHF. The genes are TRBV6-5 and TRBJ1-5; D unclear. The germline V gene encodes CDR1 MNHEY and CDR2 SVGAGI. With 6 bases removed from V and 0 bases from J, the gap between germline ends came to 12 bases. This CDR3 has 15 residues.

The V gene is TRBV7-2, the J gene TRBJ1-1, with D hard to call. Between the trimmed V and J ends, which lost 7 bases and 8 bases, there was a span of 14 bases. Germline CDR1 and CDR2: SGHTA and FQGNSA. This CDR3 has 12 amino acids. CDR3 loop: CASTVRPREAFF. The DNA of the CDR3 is TGTGCCAGCACCGTCCGACCGAGAGAAGCTTTCTTT.

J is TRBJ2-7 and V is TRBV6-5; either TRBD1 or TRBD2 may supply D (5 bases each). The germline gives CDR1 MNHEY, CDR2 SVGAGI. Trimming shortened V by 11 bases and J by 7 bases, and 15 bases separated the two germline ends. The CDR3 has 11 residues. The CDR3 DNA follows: TGTGCCGTCAACTCGGGGCGGGAGCAGTACTTC. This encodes CAVNSGREQYF.

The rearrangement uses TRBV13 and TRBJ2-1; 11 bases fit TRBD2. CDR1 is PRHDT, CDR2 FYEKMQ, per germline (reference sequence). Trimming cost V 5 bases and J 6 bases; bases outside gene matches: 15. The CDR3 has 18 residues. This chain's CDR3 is CASSAKLAGVVISNEQFF. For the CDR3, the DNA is TGTGCCAGCAGCGCAAAACTAGCGGGAGTAGTGATATCCAATGAGCAGTTCTTC.

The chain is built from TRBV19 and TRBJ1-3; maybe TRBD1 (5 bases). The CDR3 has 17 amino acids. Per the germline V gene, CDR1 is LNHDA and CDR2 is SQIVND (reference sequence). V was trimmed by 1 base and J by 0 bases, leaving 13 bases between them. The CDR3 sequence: CASSIVAGTRSGNTIYF. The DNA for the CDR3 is TGTGCCAGTAGTATAGTGGCAGGGACGCGCTCTGGAAACACCATATATTTT.

The CDR3 region has the DNA TGTGCCATCAGTGAGGGGGCGGCCCAAGAGACCCAGTACTTC. Translated: CAISEGAAQETQYF. V and J are TRBV10-3 and TRBJ2-5; the D gene is possibly TRBD1 (5 bases). V dropped 2 bases and J dropped 1 base, with 8 bases sitting between them. This CDR3 has 14 amino acids. The germline gives CDR1 ENHRY, CDR2 SYGVKD.

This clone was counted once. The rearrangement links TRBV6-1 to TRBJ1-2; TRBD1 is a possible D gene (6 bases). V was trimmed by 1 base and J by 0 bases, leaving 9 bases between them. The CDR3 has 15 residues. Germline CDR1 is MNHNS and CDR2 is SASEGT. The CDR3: CASSEGGQPNYGYTF. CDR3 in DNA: TGTGCCAGCAGTGAAGGTGGACAGCCTAACTATGGCTACACCTTC.

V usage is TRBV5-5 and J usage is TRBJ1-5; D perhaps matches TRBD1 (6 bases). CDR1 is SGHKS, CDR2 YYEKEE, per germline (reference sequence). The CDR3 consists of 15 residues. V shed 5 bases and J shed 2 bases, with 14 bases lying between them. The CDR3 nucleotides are TGTGCCAGCAGTTCACAGGGAAGGGGCAATCAGCCCCAGCATTTT. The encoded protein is CASSSQGRGNQPQHF.

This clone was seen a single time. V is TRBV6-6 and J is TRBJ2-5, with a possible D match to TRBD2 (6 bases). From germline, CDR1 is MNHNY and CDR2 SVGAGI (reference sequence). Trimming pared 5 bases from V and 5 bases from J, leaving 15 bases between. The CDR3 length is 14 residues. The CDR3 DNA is TGTGCCAGCAGTCCTGGCGGGGTTTGGGAGACCCAGTACTTC. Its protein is CASSPGGVWETQYF.

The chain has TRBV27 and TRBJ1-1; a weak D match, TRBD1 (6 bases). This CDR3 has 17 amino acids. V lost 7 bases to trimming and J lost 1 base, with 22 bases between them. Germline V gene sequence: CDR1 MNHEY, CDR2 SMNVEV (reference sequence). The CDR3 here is CASTRFQGKSGNTEAFF. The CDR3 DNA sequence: TGTGCCAGCACTCGATTCCAGGGGAAAAGTGGGAACACTGAAGCTTTCTTT.

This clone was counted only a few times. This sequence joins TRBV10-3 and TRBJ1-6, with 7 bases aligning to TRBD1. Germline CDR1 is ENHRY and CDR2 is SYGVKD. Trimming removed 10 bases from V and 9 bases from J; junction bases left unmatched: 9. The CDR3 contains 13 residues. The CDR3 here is CATGTDSFSPLHF. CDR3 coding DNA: TGTGCCACAGGGACAGACTCCTTTTCACCCCTCCACTTT.

DNA for the CDR3: TGCGCCAGCAGCCAAGGACAGCCCTATGGCTACACCTTC. It encodes CASSQGQPYGYTF. The rearrangement uses TRBV4-3 and TRBJ1-2; possibly TRBD1 for D (5 bases). V was clipped by 1 base and J by 4 bases, with 7 bases between them. The CDR3 covers 13 residues. Germline V CDR1 and CDR2: LGHNA, YSLEER.

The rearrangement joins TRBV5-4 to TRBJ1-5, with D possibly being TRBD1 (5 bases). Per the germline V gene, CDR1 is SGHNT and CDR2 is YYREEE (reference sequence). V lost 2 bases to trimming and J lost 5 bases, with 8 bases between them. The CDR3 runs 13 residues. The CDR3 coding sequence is TGTGCCAGCAGCTTAGGGGCCGATCAGCCCCAGCATTTT. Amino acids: CASSLGADQPQHF.

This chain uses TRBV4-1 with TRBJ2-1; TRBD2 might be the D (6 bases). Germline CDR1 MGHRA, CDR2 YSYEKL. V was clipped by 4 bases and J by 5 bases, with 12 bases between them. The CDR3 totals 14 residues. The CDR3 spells CASSRPGSNNEQFF. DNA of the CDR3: TGCGCCAGCAGCCGACCCGGGAGCAACAATGAGCAGTTCTTC.

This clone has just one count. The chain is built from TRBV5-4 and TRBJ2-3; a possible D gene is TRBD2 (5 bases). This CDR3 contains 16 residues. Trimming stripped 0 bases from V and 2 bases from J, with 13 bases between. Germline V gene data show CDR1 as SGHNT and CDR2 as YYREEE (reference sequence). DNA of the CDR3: TGTGCCAGCAGCTTGGGAAGGCACGACTACACAGATACGCAGTATTTT. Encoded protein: CASSLGRHDYTDTQYF.

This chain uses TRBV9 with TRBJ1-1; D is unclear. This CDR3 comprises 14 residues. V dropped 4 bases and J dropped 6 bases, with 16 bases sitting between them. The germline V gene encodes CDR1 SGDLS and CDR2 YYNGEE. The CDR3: CASSPRETPAEAFF. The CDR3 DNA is TGTGCCAGCAGCCCTCGAGAGACCCCTGCTGAAGCTTTCTTT.